A single T cell receptor (beta chain) is shown here with its context. These data come from a study of shared clonotypes between healthy human individuals. Original methodology: Junction-only sequences without quality scores came from ImmunoSEQ, so filtering differed. Only in-frame clones appear in the TCRdb table, and some are missing; sequencing was by immunoSEQ multiplex PCR. V, J and clone size are taken as reported in that table, and D and trimming were inferred from the DNA itself. The sample has about 2.3 million clones; 92% are singletons. Germline lookup yields CDR1 SGHTA and CDR2 FQGTGA. The CDR3 loop spans 16 amino acids. V lost 4 bases to trimming and J lost 0 bases, with 14 bases between them.

This chain joins TRBV7-3 and TRBJ2-3; D gene unclear. The sample was naive CD4+ T cells from PBMCs. Subset here: CD45RA+ positively selected. The TCR originated in a man between 18 and 29 years old in good health. Some clones in this sample may be carry-over from other donors' samples. The CDR3 region has the DNA TGTGCCAGCAGCTATAAGGCAGCGCCTAGCACAGATACGCAGTATTTT. It encodes CASSYKAAPSTDTQYF. Full variable domain (rest looked up from reference TRBV7-3 and TRBJ2-3): GAGVSQTPSNKVTEKGKYVELRCDPISGHTALYWYRQSLGQGPEFLIYFQGTGAADDSGLPNDRFFAVRPEGSVSTLKIQRTERGDSAVYLCASSYKAAPSTDTQYFGPGTRLTVL.